Listed below are T cell receptor beta chains from one sample, sequenced in a study of T-cell reconstitution after alpha-beta-depleted transplantation in children. One entry per CDR3 protein, called by TCRdb with MiXCR from the PCR reads. Seen here are 900,000 or so distinct CDR3 sequences, roughly 15% observed once, and the top ten hold around 4.5%. The specimen comprised PBMCs, mostly from graft donor cells, sampled 360 days after TCRalphabeta/CD19-depleted stem cell transplant. These receptors originate from a male patient between 10 and 17 years old who had a stem cell transplant for acute lymphoblastic leukemia, so the T cells may come from the graft donor. Each CDR3 is given with its conserved first and last residue. The order of the fields is clone size, J gene, V gene, D gene, CDR3 DNA, CDR3 protein. D genes are given only for firm matches. Not all rows give a size; the values are once, few, many and, for expanded clones, a class.

abundance: many
j_gene: TRBJ2-7
v_gene: TRBV28
d_gene: NA
CDR3nt: TGTGCCAGCAGTACCCCGGGGATAGCTCGTTACGAGCAGTACTTC
CDR3aa: CASSTPGIARYEQYF

abundance: few
j_gene: TRBJ1-5
v_gene: TRBV2
d_gene: NA
CDR3nt: TGTGCCAGCGCGAAAGAGAGGCAGCATAGCAATCAGCCCCAGCATTTT
CDR3aa: CASAKERQHSNQPQHF

abundance: NA
j_gene: TRBJ2-1
v_gene: TRBV27
d_gene: NA
CDR3nt: TGTGCCAGCAGATCTAGCAATGAGCAGTTCTTC
CDR3aa: CASRSSNEQFF

abundance: NA
j_gene: TRBJ2-3
v_gene: TRBV7-9
d_gene: NA
CDR3nt: TGTGCCCTAACCTCCCCCAGAGCAGATACGCAGTATTTT
CDR3aa: CALTSPRADTQYF

abundance: NA
j_gene: TRBJ2-3
v_gene: TRBV7-6
d_gene: NA
CDR3nt: TGTGCCAGCAGCTTCCAGCCGCCGCCTTACACAGATACGCAGTATTTT
CDR3aa: CASSFQPPPYTDTQYF

abundance: NA
j_gene: TRBJ2-1
v_gene: TRBV6-1
d_gene: TRBD2
CDR3nt: TGTGCCAGCAGCCCGGGACTAGCCTTCGCCTACAATGAGCAGTTCTTC
CDR3aa: CASSPGLAFAYNEQFF

abundance: few
j_gene: TRBJ2-5
v_gene: TRBV29-1
d_gene: NA
CDR3nt: TGCAGCGGCCAACATGGCGGGGTCGGGACCCAGTACTTC
CDR3aa: CSGQHGGVGTQYF

abundance: many
j_gene: TRBJ1-5
v_gene: TRBV7-3
d_gene: TRBD1
CDR3nt: TGTGCCAGCAGCTCCGATCGGACAGGGAGGGGTCAGCCCCAGCATTTT
CDR3aa: CASSSDRTGRGQPQHF

abundance: few
j_gene: TRBJ1-1
v_gene: TRBV5-1
d_gene: NA
CDR3nt: TGCGCCAGCAGCTTGGAGTACACTGAAGCTTTCTTT
CDR3aa: CASSLEYTEAFF

abundance: NA
j_gene: TRBJ2-7
v_gene: TRBV4-2
d_gene: TRBD2
CDR3nt: TGTGCCAGCAGCCAAGCCGGGACTAGTCCCTACGAGCAGTACTTC
CDR3aa: CASSQAGTSPYEQYF

abundance: few
j_gene: TRBJ2-7
v_gene: TRBV6-1
d_gene: NA
CDR3nt: TGTGCCAGCAGACCGGGACAATCAATCCTCTACGAGCAGTACTTC
CDR3aa: CASRPGQSILYEQYF

abundance: few
j_gene: TRBJ2-6
v_gene: TRBV2
d_gene: NA
CDR3nt: TGTGCCACACTAAATTCGAAGCGGAGTGGGGCCAACGTCCTGACTTTC
CDR3aa: CATLNSKRSGANVLTF

abundance: few
j_gene: TRBJ2-3
v_gene: TRBV5-1
d_gene: TRBD2
CDR3nt: TGCGCCAGCAGCACCCTAGGACTAGCGGGAGGGCAAGATACGCAGTATTTT
CDR3aa: CASSTLGLAGGQDTQYF

abundance: NA
j_gene: TRBJ2-1
v_gene: TRBV4-1
d_gene: NA
CDR3nt: TGCGCCAGCAGGCAAGGATACGAGCAGTTCTTC
CDR3aa: CASRQGYEQFF

abundance: few
j_gene: TRBJ2-7
v_gene: TRBV20-1
d_gene: NA
CDR3nt: TGCAGTGCTAGAGAACAGGTGGATTCCTACGAGCAGTACTTC
CDR3aa: CSAREQVDSYEQYF

abundance: NA
j_gene: TRBJ2-1
v_gene: TRBV14
d_gene: NA
CDR3nt: TGTGCCAGCAGCCAAGGTTGGGGTCTGCTCTACAATGAGCAGTTCTTC
CDR3aa: CASSQGWGLLYNEQFF

abundance: NA
j_gene: TRBJ2-7
v_gene: TRBV5-1
d_gene: NA
CDR3nt: TGCGCCAGCAGCTTGCTTAACAGGGTACCGGGCGAGCAGTACTTC
CDR3aa: CASSLLNRVPGEQYF

abundance: many
j_gene: TRBJ1-1
v_gene: TRBV11-2
d_gene: NA
CDR3nt: TGTGCCAGCAGCTTACGGAGGGGCACTGAAGCTTTCTTT
CDR3aa: CASSLRRGTEAFF

abundance: NA
j_gene: TRBJ2-5
v_gene: TRBV20-1
d_gene: NA
CDR3nt: TGCAGTGCTAGAGATGGCAGGGGTCGTTGGTACCAAGAGACCCAGTACTTC
CDR3aa: CSARDGRGRWYQETQYF

abundance: few
j_gene: TRBJ2-5
v_gene: TRBV5-1
d_gene: TRBD2
CDR3nt: TGCGCCAGCAGTGTAGCGGGAAACCAAGAGACCCAGTACTTC
CDR3aa: CASSVAGNQETQYF

abundance: NA
j_gene: TRBJ2-7
v_gene: TRBV7-6
d_gene: NA
CDR3nt: TGTGCCAGCAGCTTAGTCGGAGAGGGGCCCTACGAGCAGTACTTC
CDR3aa: CASSLVGEGPYEQYF

abundance: NA
j_gene: TRBJ1-2
v_gene: TRBV12-3/TRBV12-4
d_gene: NA
CDR3nt: TGTGCCAGCAGTCCGGGACACTTCTATGGCTACACCTTC
CDR3aa: CASSPGHFYGYTF

abundance: NA
j_gene: TRBJ2-5
v_gene: TRBV15
d_gene: TRBD1
CDR3nt: TGTGCCACCGAGGACAGGTCTAATTTCCAAGAGACCCAGTACTTC
CDR3aa: CATEDRSNFQETQYF

abundance: few
j_gene: TRBJ2-1
v_gene: TRBV29-1
d_gene: TRBD1
CDR3nt: TGCAGCGTGCCGGGACAGGCGAGCTCCTACAATGAGCAGTTCTTC
CDR3aa: CSVPGQASSYNEQFF

abundance: NA
j_gene: TRBJ2-4
v_gene: TRBV5-3
d_gene: NA
CDR3nt: TGTGCCAGGAGCCCGAACAAAAACATTCAGTACTTC
CDR3aa: CARSPNKNIQYF

abundance: many
j_gene: TRBJ1-1
v_gene: TRBV20-1
d_gene: TRBD1
CDR3nt: TGCAGTGCCAGGACCTCAGGGGGGAACACTGAAGCTTTCTTT
CDR3aa: CSARTSGGNTEAFF

abundance: few
j_gene: TRBJ2-1
v_gene: TRBV5-1
d_gene: NA
CDR3nt: TGCGCCTCCTGGGGAGTTTCCTACAATGAGCAGTTCTTC
CDR3aa: CASWGVSYNEQFF

abundance: once
j_gene: TRBJ2-1
v_gene: TRBV19
d_gene: NA
CDR3nt: TGTGCCAGTAGTCGGTGGGTCCAATACAATGAGCAGTTCTTC
CDR3aa: CASSRWVQYNEQFF

abundance: few
j_gene: TRBJ2-5
v_gene: TRBV7-8
d_gene: NA
CDR3nt: TGTGCCAGCAGCTTACAGATGACCCAGTACTTC
CDR3aa: CASSLQMTQYF

abundance: NA
j_gene: TRBJ2-7
v_gene: TRBV27
d_gene: NA
CDR3nt: TGTGCCAGCAGTCAGATCTATCGAGGGAGGAGCTCCTACGAGCAGTACTTC
CDR3aa: CASSQIYRGRSSYEQYF

abundance: NA
j_gene: TRBJ2-1
v_gene: TRBV18
d_gene: NA
CDR3nt: TGTGCCAGCTCATTTATCAGCCTTAACAATGAGCAGTTCTTC
CDR3aa: CASSFISLNNEQFF

abundance: many
j_gene: TRBJ2-7
v_gene: TRBV27
d_gene: NA
CDR3nt: TGTGCCAGCAGCTTTGCATATGAGACAGGACCCTACGAGCAGTACTTC
CDR3aa: CASSFAYETGPYEQYF

abundance: few
j_gene: TRBJ1-5
v_gene: TRBV12-3/TRBV12-4
d_gene: NA
CDR3nt: TGTGCCAGCAGTCTAGGGTTGGGTTTCAATCAGCCCCAGCATTTT
CDR3aa: CASSLGLGFNQPQHF

abundance: NA
j_gene: TRBJ2-7
v_gene: TRBV2
d_gene: NA
CDR3nt: TGTGCCAGCAACCTCCCACGGGGCTCTAGCTCCTACGAGCAGTACTTC
CDR3aa: CASNLPRGSSSYEQYF

abundance: many
j_gene: TRBJ2-7
v_gene: TRBV29-1
d_gene: TRBD2
CDR3nt: TGCAGCGTTTCGCGGGGGATCTACGAGCAGTACTTC
CDR3aa: CSVSRGIYEQYF

abundance: NA
j_gene: TRBJ1-1
v_gene: TRBV9
d_gene: NA
CDR3nt: TGTGCCAGCAGGAAAGTCCAAGCAGGGAAGAACACTGAAGCTTTCTTT
CDR3aa: CASRKVQAGKNTEAFF

abundance: few
j_gene: TRBJ2-7
v_gene: TRBV7-2
d_gene: TRBD1
CDR3nt: TGTGCCAGCAGCTTAGCCCACCTTGACAGGGACTACGAGCAGTACTTC
CDR3aa: CASSLAHLDRDYEQYF

abundance: few
j_gene: TRBJ2-2
v_gene: TRBV19
d_gene: TRBD1
CDR3nt: TGTGCCACCGACAGGGGAAACACCGGGGAGCTGTTTTTT
CDR3aa: CATDRGNTGELFF

abundance: few
j_gene: TRBJ1-1
v_gene: TRBV27
d_gene: NA
CDR3nt: TGTGCCAGCAGTTTATTTCCCACAATGAACACTGAAGCTTTCTTT
CDR3aa: CASSLFPTMNTEAFF

abundance: NA
j_gene: TRBJ2-7
v_gene: TRBV5-1
d_gene: NA
CDR3nt: TGCGCCAGCAGCTTGCCGGGACACCACTACGAGCAGTACTTC
CDR3aa: CASSLPGHHYEQYF

abundance: few
j_gene: TRBJ2-1
v_gene: TRBV7-9
d_gene: TRBD2
CDR3nt: TGTGCCAGCAGCTTAGCGCTTGCGGGAGGGCCCGGGAATGAGCAGTTCTTC
CDR3aa: CASSLALAGGPGNEQFF

abundance: many
j_gene: TRBJ2-3
v_gene: TRBV7-8
d_gene: TRBD1
CDR3nt: TGTGCCAGCAGCTTCTGGACAGGGGGCTCAGATACGCAGTATTTT
CDR3aa: CASSFWTGGSDTQYF

abundance: few
j_gene: TRBJ2-1
v_gene: TRBV29-1
d_gene: NA
CDR3nt: TGCAGCGTTGAATTCAGCGCATACAATGAGCAGTTCTTC
CDR3aa: CSVEFSAYNEQFF

abundance: NA
j_gene: TRBJ2-7
v_gene: TRBV5-1
d_gene: NA
CDR3nt: TGCGCCAGCAGCTCCCCCCGGGGGAGGTACTACGAGCAGTACTTC
CDR3aa: CASSSPRGRYYEQYF

abundance: NA
j_gene: TRBJ2-1
v_gene: TRBV20-1
d_gene: NA
CDR3nt: TGCAGTGCTACTTCTCGACCTCACAATGAGCAGTTCTTC
CDR3aa: CSATSRPHNEQFF

abundance: few
j_gene: TRBJ2-1
v_gene: TRBV29-1
d_gene: TRBD2
CDR3nt: TGCAGCGTTCCCGGACTAGCGGGGCCCGATGAGCAGTTCTTC
CDR3aa: CSVPGLAGPDEQFF

abundance: NA
j_gene: TRBJ2-1
v_gene: TRBV29-1
d_gene: NA
CDR3nt: TGCAGCGTTGCCAGGGTCCTCCCCAATGAGCAGTTCTTC
CDR3aa: CSVARVLPNEQFF

abundance: NA
j_gene: TRBJ2-1
v_gene: TRBV3-1
d_gene: TRBD2
CDR3nt: TGTGCCAGCAGGAGGGCGGGAGGGTACTACAATGAGCAGTTCTTC
CDR3aa: CASRRAGGYYNEQFF

abundance: NA
j_gene: TRBJ1-2
v_gene: TRBV9
d_gene: NA
CDR3nt: TGTGCCAGCAGCCTTGATCAGGGCCTACTTCATGGCTACACCTTC
CDR3aa: CASSLDQGLLHGYTF

abundance: few
j_gene: TRBJ1-2
v_gene: TRBV27
d_gene: NA
CDR3nt: TGTGCCAGCAGGCCAACCGGGCCGTGGGGCTATGGCTACACCTTC
CDR3aa: CASRPTGPWGYGYTF

abundance: NA
j_gene: TRBJ1-2
v_gene: TRBV29-1
d_gene: NA
CDR3nt: TGCAGCGTTGAGGGGAACAACTATGGCTACACCTTC
CDR3aa: CSVEGNNYGYTF

abundance: many
j_gene: TRBJ1-1
v_gene: TRBV11-2
d_gene: NA
CDR3nt: TGTGCCAGCAGCCCGTGGACCACTATAGAAGCTTTCTTT
CDR3aa: CASSPWTTIEAFF

abundance: NA
j_gene: TRBJ2-1
v_gene: TRBV12-3/TRBV12-4
d_gene: NA
CDR3nt: TGTGCCAGCAAGGGGCTTCTGAGCTCCTACAATGAGCAGTTCTTC
CDR3aa: CASKGLLSSYNEQFF

abundance: many
j_gene: TRBJ1-4
v_gene: TRBV4-1
d_gene: NA
CDR3nt: TGCGCCAGCGCTCGATGGAAGCCTGAAAAACTGTTTTTT
CDR3aa: CASARWKPEKLFF

abundance: NA
j_gene: TRBJ2-5
v_gene: TRBV29-1
d_gene: TRBD1
CDR3nt: TGCAGCGTCAACAGGGGAATCGGGCAAGAGACCCAGTACTTC
CDR3aa: CSVNRGIGQETQYF

abundance: few
j_gene: TRBJ2-7
v_gene: TRBV29-1
d_gene: TRBD2
CDR3nt: TGCAGCGTAGCGGGGCCCTACGAGCAGTACTTC
CDR3aa: CSVAGPYEQYF

abundance: few
j_gene: TRBJ2-1
v_gene: TRBV6-1
d_gene: NA
CDR3nt: TGTGCCAGCAGTGCAGGAGGGGGAGTTAGGCCGGAAATCTCCTACAATGAGCAGTTCTTC
CDR3aa: CASSAGGGVRPEISYNEQFF

abundance: few
j_gene: TRBJ1-1
v_gene: TRBV6-6
d_gene: NA
CDR3nt: TGTGCCAGCCCTGTGACTGAAGCTTTCTTT
CDR3aa: CASPVTEAFF

abundance: NA
j_gene: TRBJ1-4
v_gene: TRBV12-3/TRBV12-4
d_gene: NA
CDR3nt: TGTGCCAGCAGTTCCCCAGAGACAACTAATGAAAAACTGTTTTTT
CDR3aa: CASSSPETTNEKLFF

abundance: NA
j_gene: TRBJ1-2
v_gene: TRBV4-1
d_gene: NA
CDR3nt: TGCGCCAGCAGCCCGCAGCGTGGTCGTAGGACTAACTATGGCTACACCTTC
CDR3aa: CASSPQRGRRTNYGYTF